This T cell receptor (beta chain) emerged from a study of T-cell reconstitution after alpha-beta-depleted transplantation in children. Per germline, CDR1 ENHRY and CDR2 SYGVKD. V lost 6 bases, J lost 3 bases, and 15 bases lay in between. This CDR3 spans 15 amino acids. Notes on this clonotype: The antigen is unknown.

Unique molecular identifiers were used in preparing the TCRbeta library. One entry per CDR3 protein results from TCRdb running MiXCR on the PCR reads. The sample carries over 200,000 distinct CDR3 sequences, 17% recorded once. Findings and caveats of the study: Fresh T-cell production supplied most of the T-cell counts and diversity seen one year after transplant.

Sequenced material: PBMCs, mostly from graft donor cells, taken 360 days after TCRalphabeta/CD19-depleted stem cell transplant. V and J are TRBV10-3 and TRBJ2-1; D may be TRBD1 or TRBD2 (5 bases each). The TCR originated in a male patient under 10 years old who had a stem cell transplant for acute lymphoblastic leukemia, so the T cells may come from the graft donor. Here the CDR3 reads CAIRRDGTYYNEQFF. The CDR3 DNA sequence: TGTGCCATCAGGAGGGACGGAACTTACTACAATGAGCAGTTCTTC.